This T cell receptor (beta chain) was documented in a study of OX40 agonist ivuxolimab in advanced cancers. About the study: Anti-PD-1, anti-PD-L1 or anti-CTLA-4 therapy given earlier was allowed, and around 40% had some. Points from the study as a whole: Antigen targets of the expanded peripheral T cells went undetermined. In CD8+ T cells, expanded clones were on average more numerous than in CD4+.

Per the germline V gene, CDR1 is MNHNS and CDR2 is SASEGT. Trimming took off 7 bases at V and 0 bases at J, with 7 bases between the two ends. This CDR3 has 13 residues. The table lists this clone with a few counts. Its target is not known. Sequenced by immunoSEQ multiplex PCR; TCRdb stores in-frame clones only, minus some. The sample consists of over 90,000 clones, 85% to 90% of them appearing once. This TCR was recovered from an adult with an advanced solid tumor such as melanoma, head and neck, liver or kidney cancer. The J gene is TRBJ2-1, the V gene TRBV6-1; D is unclear. The sequences come from CD4+ or CD8+ T cells sorted from blood, collected in a trial of the OX40 agonist ivuxolimab. CDR3 in DNA: TGTGCCAGCAACAGAGACTCCTACAATGAGCAGTTCTTC. It specifies CASNRDSYNEQFF.